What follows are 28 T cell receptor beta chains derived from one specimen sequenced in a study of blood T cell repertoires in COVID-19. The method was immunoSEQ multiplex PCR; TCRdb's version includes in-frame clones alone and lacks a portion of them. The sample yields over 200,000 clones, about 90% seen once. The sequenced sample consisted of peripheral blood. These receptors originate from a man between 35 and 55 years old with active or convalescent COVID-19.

The CDR3 spells CASSTTSGSGYNEQFF. In DNA, the CDR3 is TGTGCCAGCAGCACAACCAGCGGGAGTGGATACAATGAGCAGTTCTTC. The rearrangement joins TRBV3-1 (or the pseudogene TRBV3-2) to TRBJ2-1; 8 nucleotides line up with TRBD2. Germline CDR1 LGHDT, CDR2 YNNKEL (reference sequence). V trimming: 5 bases; J trimming: 4 bases; junction bases outside the gene matches: 10. This CDR3 region has 16 residues.

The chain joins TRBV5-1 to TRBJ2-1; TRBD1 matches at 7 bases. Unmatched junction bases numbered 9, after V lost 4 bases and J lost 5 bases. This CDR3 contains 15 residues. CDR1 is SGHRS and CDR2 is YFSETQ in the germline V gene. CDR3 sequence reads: CASSPGQLSNNEQFF. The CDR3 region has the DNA TGCGCCAGCAGCCCGGGACAGCTAAGTAACAATGAGCAGTTCTTC.

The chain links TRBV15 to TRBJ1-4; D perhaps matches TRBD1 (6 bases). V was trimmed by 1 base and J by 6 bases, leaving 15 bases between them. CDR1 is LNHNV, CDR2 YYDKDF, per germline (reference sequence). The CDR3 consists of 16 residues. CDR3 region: CATSRVQDRPYEKLFF. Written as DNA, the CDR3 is TGTGCCACCAGCAGAGTGCAGGACAGACCTTATGAAAAACTGTTTTTT.

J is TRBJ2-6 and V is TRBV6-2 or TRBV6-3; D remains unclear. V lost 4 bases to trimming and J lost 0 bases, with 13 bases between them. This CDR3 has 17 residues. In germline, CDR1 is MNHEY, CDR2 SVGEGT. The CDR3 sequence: CASSSIFLISGANVLTF. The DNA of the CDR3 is TGTGCCAGCAGTTCTATCTTCCTAATCTCTGGGGCCAACGTCCTGACTTTC.

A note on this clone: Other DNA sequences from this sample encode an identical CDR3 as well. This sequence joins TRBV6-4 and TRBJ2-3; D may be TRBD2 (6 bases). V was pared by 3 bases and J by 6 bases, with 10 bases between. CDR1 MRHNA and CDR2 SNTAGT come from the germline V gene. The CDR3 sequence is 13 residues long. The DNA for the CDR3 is TGTGCCAGCAGTGAACGGGGGACGGATACGCAGTATTTT. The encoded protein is CASSERGTDTQYF.

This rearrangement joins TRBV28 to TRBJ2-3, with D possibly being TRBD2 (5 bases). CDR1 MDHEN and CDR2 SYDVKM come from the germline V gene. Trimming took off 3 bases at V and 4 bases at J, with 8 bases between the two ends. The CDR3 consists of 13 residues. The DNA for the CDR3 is TGTGCCAGCAGTTTGGGGAGTGCAGATACGCAGTATTTT. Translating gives CASSLGSADTQYF.

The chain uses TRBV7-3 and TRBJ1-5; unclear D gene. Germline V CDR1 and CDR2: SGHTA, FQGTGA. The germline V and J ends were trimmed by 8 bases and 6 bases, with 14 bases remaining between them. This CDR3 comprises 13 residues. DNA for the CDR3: TGTGCCAGCGCCCTCGGGAGGAGTCAGCCCCAGCATTTT. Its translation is CASALGRSQPQHF.

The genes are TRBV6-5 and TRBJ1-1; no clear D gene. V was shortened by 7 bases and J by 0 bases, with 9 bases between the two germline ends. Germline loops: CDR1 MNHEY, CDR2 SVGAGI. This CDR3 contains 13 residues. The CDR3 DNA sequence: TGTGCCAGCATACAGTTCATGAACACTGAAGCTTTCTTT. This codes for CASIQFMNTEAFF.

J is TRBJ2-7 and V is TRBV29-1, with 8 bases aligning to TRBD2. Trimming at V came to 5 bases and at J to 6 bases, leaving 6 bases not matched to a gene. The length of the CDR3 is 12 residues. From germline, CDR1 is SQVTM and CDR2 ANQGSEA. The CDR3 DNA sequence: TGCAGCGTTACGGGGGGGCCGGGCGAGCAGTACTTC. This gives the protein CSVTGGPGEQYF.

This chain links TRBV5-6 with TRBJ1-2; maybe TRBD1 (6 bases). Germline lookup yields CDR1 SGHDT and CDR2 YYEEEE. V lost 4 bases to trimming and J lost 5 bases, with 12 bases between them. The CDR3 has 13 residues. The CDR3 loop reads CASSAGQLYGYTF. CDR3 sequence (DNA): TGTGCCAGCAGCGCCGGACAGCTTTATGGCTACACCTTC.

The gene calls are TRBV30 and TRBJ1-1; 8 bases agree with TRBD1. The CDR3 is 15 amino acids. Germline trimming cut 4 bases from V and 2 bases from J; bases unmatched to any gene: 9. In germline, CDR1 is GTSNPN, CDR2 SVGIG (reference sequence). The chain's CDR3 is CAWTDEGTGNTEAFF. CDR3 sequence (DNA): TGTGCCTGGACCGACGAAGGGACAGGCAACACTGAAGCTTTCTTT. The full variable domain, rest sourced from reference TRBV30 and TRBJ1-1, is SQTIHQWPATLVQPVGSPLSLECTVEGTSNPNLYWYRQAAGRGLQLLFYSVGIGQISSEVPQNLSASRPQDRQFILSSKKLLLSDSGFYLCAWTDEGTGNTEAFFGQGTRLTVV.

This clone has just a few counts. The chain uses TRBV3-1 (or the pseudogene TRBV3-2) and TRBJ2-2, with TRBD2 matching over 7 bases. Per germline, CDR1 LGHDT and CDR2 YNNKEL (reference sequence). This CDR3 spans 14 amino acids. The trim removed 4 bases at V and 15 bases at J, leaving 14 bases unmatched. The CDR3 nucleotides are TGTGCCAGCAGCCCCCGGGAAAGGGGAGGGTCGATGTTTTTT. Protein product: CASSPRERGGSMFF.

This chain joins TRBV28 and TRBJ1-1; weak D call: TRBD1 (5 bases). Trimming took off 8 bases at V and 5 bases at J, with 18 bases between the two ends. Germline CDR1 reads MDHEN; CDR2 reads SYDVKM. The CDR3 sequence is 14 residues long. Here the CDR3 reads CASPPGVSGTEAFF. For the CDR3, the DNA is TGTGCCAGCCCGCCGGGGGTATCCGGGACTGAAGCTTTCTTT.

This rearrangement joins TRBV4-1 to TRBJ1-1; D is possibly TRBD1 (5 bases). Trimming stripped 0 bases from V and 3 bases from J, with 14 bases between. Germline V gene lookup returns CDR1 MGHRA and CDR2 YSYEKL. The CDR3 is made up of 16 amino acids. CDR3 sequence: CASSQESRPGDTEAFF. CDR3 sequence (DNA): TGCGCCAGCAGCCAAGAAAGTCGGCCGGGGGACACTGAAGCTTTCTTT.

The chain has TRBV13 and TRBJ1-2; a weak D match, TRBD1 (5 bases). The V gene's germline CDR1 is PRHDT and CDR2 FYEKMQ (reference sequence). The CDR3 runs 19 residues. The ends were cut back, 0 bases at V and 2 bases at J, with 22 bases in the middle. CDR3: CASSLGWGTPGDLNYGYTF. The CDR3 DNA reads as TGTGCCAGCAGCTTAGGGTGGGGGACTCCGGGCGATCTCAACTATGGCTACACCTTC.

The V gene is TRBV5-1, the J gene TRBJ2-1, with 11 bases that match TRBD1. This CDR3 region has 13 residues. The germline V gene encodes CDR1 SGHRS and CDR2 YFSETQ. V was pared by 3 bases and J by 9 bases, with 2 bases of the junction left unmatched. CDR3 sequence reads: CASSWDRGGEQFF. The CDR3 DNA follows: TGCGCCAGCAGCTGGGACAGGGGGGGTGAGCAGTTCTTC.

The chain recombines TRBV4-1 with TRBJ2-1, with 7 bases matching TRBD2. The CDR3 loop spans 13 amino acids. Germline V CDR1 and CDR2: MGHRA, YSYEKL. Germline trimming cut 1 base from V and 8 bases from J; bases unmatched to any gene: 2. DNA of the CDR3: TGCGCCAGCAGCCAAGGGGGGAGGGATGAGCAGTTCTTC. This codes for CASSQGGRDEQFF.

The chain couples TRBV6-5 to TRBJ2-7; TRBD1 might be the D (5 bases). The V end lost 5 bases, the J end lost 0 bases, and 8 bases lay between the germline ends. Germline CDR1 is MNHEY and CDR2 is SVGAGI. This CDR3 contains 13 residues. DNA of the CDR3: TGTGCCAGCAGTCGACAGAACTCCTACGAGCAGTACTTC. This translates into CASSRQNSYEQYF.

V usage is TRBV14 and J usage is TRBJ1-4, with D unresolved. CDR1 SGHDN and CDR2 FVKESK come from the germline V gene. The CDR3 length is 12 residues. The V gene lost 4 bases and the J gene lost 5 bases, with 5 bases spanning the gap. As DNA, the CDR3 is TGTGCCAGCAGCCGGCTCAATGAAAAACTGTTTTTT. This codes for CASSRLNEKLFF.

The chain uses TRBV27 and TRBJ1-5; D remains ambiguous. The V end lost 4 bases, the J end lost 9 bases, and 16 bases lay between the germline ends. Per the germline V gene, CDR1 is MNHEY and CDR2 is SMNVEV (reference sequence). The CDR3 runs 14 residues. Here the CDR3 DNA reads TGTGCCAGCAGTTATCGTCGGCTCGAGGGGCCCCAGCATTTT. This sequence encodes CASSYRRLEGPQHF.

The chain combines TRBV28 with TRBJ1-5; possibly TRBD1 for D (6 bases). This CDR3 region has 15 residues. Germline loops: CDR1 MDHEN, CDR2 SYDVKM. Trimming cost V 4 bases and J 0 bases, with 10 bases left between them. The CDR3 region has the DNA TGTGCCAGCAGTTCCCGACAGGCTAGCAATCAGCCCCAGCATTTT. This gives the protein CASSSRQASNQPQHF.

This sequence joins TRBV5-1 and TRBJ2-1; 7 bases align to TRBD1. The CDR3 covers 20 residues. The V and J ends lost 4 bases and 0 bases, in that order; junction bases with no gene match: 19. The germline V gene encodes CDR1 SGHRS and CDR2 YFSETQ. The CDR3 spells CASSLNPGQKSLSSYNEQFF. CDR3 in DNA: TGCGCCAGCAGCCTTAATCCGGGACAGAAATCTTTAAGCTCCTACAATGAGCAGTTCTTC.

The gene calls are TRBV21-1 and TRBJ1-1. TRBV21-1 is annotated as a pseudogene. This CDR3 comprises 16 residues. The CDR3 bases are TGTGCCAGCAGGACTAGGGGCAGGGAAAAGAACACTGAAGCTTTCTTT. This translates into CASRTRGREKNTEAFF.

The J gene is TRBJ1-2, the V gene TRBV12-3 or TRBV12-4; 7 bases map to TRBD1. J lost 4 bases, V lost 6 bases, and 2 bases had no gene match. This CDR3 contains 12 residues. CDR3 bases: TGTGCCAGCAGCCAGGGGGTCTATGGCTACACCTTC. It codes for CASSQGVYGYTF.

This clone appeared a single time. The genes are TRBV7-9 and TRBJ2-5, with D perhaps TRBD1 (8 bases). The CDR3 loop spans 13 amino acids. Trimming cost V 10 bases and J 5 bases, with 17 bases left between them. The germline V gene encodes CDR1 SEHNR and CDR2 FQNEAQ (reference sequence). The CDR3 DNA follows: TGTGCCATCCGAGGACAGGGAGGGGAGACCCAGTACTTC. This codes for CAIRGQGGETQYF.

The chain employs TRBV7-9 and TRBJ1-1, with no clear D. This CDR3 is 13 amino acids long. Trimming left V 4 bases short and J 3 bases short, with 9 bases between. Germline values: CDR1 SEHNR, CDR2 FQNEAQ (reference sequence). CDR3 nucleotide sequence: TGTGCCAGCAGCTCTCCCGGTCACACTGAAGCTTTCTTT. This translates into CASSSPGHTEAFF.

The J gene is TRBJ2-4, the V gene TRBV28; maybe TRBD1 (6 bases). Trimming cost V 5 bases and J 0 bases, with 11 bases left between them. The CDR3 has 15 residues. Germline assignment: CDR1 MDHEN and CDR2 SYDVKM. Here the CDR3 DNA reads TGTGCCAGCAGTCCCCAGGGGATAGCCAAAAACATTCAGTACTTC. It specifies CASSPQGIAKNIQYF. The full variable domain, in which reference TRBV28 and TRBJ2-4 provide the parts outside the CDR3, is DVKVTQSSRYLVKRTGEKVFLECVQDMDHENMFWYRQDPGLGLRLIYFSYDVKMKEKGDIPEGYSVSREKKERFSLILESASTNQTSMYLCASSPQGIAKNIQYFGAGTRLSVL.

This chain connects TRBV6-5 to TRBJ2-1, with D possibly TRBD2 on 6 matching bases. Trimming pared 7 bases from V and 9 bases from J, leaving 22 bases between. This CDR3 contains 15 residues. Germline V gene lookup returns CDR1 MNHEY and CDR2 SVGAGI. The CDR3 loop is CASNLDYLQSSEQFF. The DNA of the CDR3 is TGTGCCAGCAACCTGGACTATCTTCAATCCAGTGAGCAGTTCTTC.